This TCR beta chain came from a study of shared clonotypes between healthy human individuals. Assay used: immunoSEQ multiplex PCR; TCRdb lists only in-frame clones, some missing. The sample contains about 670,000 clones, roughly 78% of which appear only once. The ends were cut back, 3 bases at V and 0 bases at J, with 6 bases in the middle. Per the germline V gene, CDR1 is MNHNY and CDR2 is SVGAGI (reference sequence). The CDR3 has 14 amino acids. Overall study results and limits: A handful of donors shared approximately 5% of their naive CD4 clonotypes. Clonotype sharing among the donors was expected to vary with sequencing depth. Clonotypes not shared had lower generation probabilities than those common to all four donors.

With regard to this clone: Its antigen remains unidentified.

This TCR came from a woman in her 30s in good health. Sequenced sample: memory CD4+ T cells sorted from blood. The subset denotes: CD45RA-negative fraction. The chain couples TRBV6-6 to TRBJ1-5, with D hard to call. The CDR3 nucleotides read TGTGCCAGCAGTTATGGGTATAGCAATCAGCCCCAGCATTTT. This translates into CASSYGYSNQPQHF.